This T cell receptor beta chain originates from a study of CD8+CD57+ T cells in acquired aplastic anemia. Study details: The mean DNA yield obtained from sorted CD4+ and CD8+ cells came to about 3 ug.

Patients chosen for sequencing had shown CD8+CD57+ cell expansion by flow cytometry. Trimming pared 9 bases from V and 7 bases from J, leaving 13 bases between. Germline V CDR1 and CDR2: SNHLY, FYNNEI. The CDR3 loop spans 12 amino acids. By share, this clonotype counts as medium-sized (0.01 to 0.1%). TCR beta VDJ and CDR3 profiles were obtained from a genomic DNA template. TCRdb re-derived calls from the reads in MiXCR, one entry per CDR3 protein. The sample gives 150,000 to 200,000 distinct CDR3 sequences, around half of which show up once; more than 1% is in the top ten. The clonotype originates from a human donor with aplastic anemia. The material sequenced was sorted CD4+, CD8+, or CD8+CD57+ T cells (not recorded which) from PBMCs. This chain uses TRBV2 with TRBJ2-4, with D possibly being TRBD1 (8 bases). The CDR3 spells CARQQGGNIQYF. The CDR3 nucleotides are TGTGCCAGGCAACAGGGGGGGAACATTCAGTACTTC.